The 2 T cell receptor beta chains in this list originate from one sample, sequenced in a study of blood T cell repertoires in COVID-19. This table comes from immunoSEQ multiplex PCR, and its TCRdb copy is limited to in-frame clones, with some not included. The sample yields 240,000 or so clones, 70% to 90% seen once. The sequenced sample consisted of peripheral blood. Receptors originate from a woman aged 70 to 79 with active or convalescent COVID-19.

The chain employs TRBV5-8 and TRBJ2-5, with TRBD1 as a possible D gene (5 bases). The CDR3 length is 15 residues. Trimming shortened V by 7 bases and J by 2 bases, and 18 bases separated the two germline ends. CDR1 is SGHTS and CDR2 is YDEGEE in the germline V gene. CDR3 region: CASPPTSGLQETQYF. The CDR3 DNA follows: TGTGCCAGCCCCCCCACATCAGGGTTACAAGAGACCCAGTACTTC.

The chain joins TRBV7-9 to TRBJ1-2; D call uncertain. Germline assignment: CDR1 SEHNR and CDR2 FQNEAQ (reference sequence). Trimming stripped 5 bases from V and 0 bases from J, with 16 bases between. The CDR3 loop spans 16 amino acids. The CDR3 sequence: CASSPTGTVANYGYTF. The CDR3 coding sequence is TGTGCCAGCAGCCCGACGGGTACGGTAGCTAACTATGGCTACACCTTC.